The present entry profiles one T cell receptor (beta chain) with its context. There is no known antigen for this receptor. It has no much larger one-base neighbor in the sample; base qualities were not kept. The sample belongs to a study of blood T cell repertoires in COVID-19 (dated by TCRdb to 2019 to 2021). Background on the whole study: Samples covering the acute and convalescent phases of COVID-19 were provided by collaborators in the United States, Italy and Spain. The material from the prospective study consisted of cDNA or gDNA derived from T cells, B-cell-depleted T cells, or PBMCs. Subjects who had been exposed to COVID-19, were actively infected with it, or had recovered from it provided the deeply sampled blood TCRbeta repertoires that made up the dataset. The repertoires were made available in a free public database intended to serve as a resource for research on the immune response to SARS-CoV-2. Samples were obtained from the ongoing ImmuneRACE study (first 160 participants) and from over 1,000 subjects provided by 6 global collaborators. Sample metadata almost always included a de-identified subject ID, COVID-19 status, age in years and sex. Where HLA class I and class II types were available, the types were taken from metadata supplied by the sample provider, not from assay-based typing. Summary of the overall study and its limitations: The amount of clinical and demographic metadata varied by source and participant and was provided uncurated.

Participants in the prospective study were enrolled through a virtual design, were aged roughly 18 to 100 years, and lived in roughly 24 United States geographic areas. In the prospective study, cohorts were assigned on the basis of participant-reported clinical history obtained from a screening survey and a study questionnaire. Recovered participants in ImmuneRACE Cohort 3 were defined as having two consecutive negative NP/OP PCR tests, clearance from a healthcare professional, or resolution of symptoms. In the prospective study, mobile phlebotomists collected whole blood, serum and a nasopharyngeal or oropharyngeal swab from each participant. Over a roughly 2-month period, participants in the prospective study had the option of providing additional blood draws and questionnaires. Blood samples from the prospective study were shipped frozen or at room temperature prior to DNA extraction. The immunoSEQ Assay, a bias-controlled multiplex PCR, was used to amplify TCRbeta CDR3 regions from genomic DNA. Per the original workflow: Nucleated cell counts per sample were estimated from amplification of reference gene primers within the assay. Sequence reads were collapsed and filtered to measure the absolute abundance of every unique TCRbeta CDR3 rearrangement. For each sample, productive Simpson clonality was calculated by taking the square root of Simpson's diversity index across productive rearrangements. TCRdb's version of the immuneACCESS table is confined to in-frame rearrangements and falls short of the full clone set. An unresolved V gene accounts for under half of the shortfall where checked; the remainder is of unknown origin. The D gene and trimming were derived from the DNA, and the V and J assignments and clone size from that table. For this sample there are about 290,000 clones; 89% appear just once. 1.5% to 2% of the sample is taken by the ten largest.

V loses 3 bases, J loses 7 bases, and the germline ends lie 12 bases apart. The cysteine opens and the phenylalanine closes a CDR3 of 13 amino acids. Only the CDR3 region is kept as DNA, spanning 39 bases read in frame from base 1. Reading the germline V gene (reference sequence) gives CDR1 GTSNPN and CDR2 SVGIG. The chain couples TRBV30 to TRBJ2-2, with the D gene uncertain. This TCR was sampled from a woman aged 40 to 49 who had recovered from COVID-19. The sample was PBMCs or T cells enriched from blood (not recorded which). The CDR3: CAWRSRYLGELFF. Here is the DNA: TGTGCCTGGAGGTCCAGGTACCTCGGGGAGCTGTTTTTT.